These 2 T cell receptor beta chains were sequenced from one sample in a study of neurological immune-mediated disorders. TCRdb fed the 5' RACE reads into MiXCR, producing one record per CDR3 protein. The data contain some 57,000 distinct CDR3 sequences, around 4.8% of them singletons. Sequences were obtained from PBMCs. All receptors derive from a woman aged 50 to 60 with multiple sclerosis.

This clonotype came up a few times. The genes are TRBV20-1 and TRBJ2-3; possibly TRBD2 for D (7 bases). The ends were cut back, 3 bases at V and 4 bases at J, with 20 bases in the middle. The CDR3 covers 16 residues. CDR1 and CDR2 from the germline V gene are DFQATT and SNEGSKA (reference sequence). The CDR3 nucleotides read TGCAGTGCTAGCCCGGGGGGCCGATTATGGGCAGATACGCAGTATTTT. Amino acids: CSASPGGRLWADTQYF.

The chain carries TRBV14 and TRBJ2-2; D is perhaps TRBD2 (5 bases). This CDR3 region has 16 residues. Germline V gives CDR1 SGHDN, CDR2 FVKESK. Trimming shortened V by 2 bases and J by 5 bases, and 15 bases separated the two germline ends. This CDR3 is CASSQFSGITTGELFF. The CDR3, as DNA: TGTGCCAGCAGCCAATTTTCCGGGATAACAACCGGGGAGCTGTTTTTT. Together with reference TRBV14 and TRBJ2-2, the CDR3 gives the full variable domain: EAGVTQFPSHSVIEKGQTVTLRCDPISGHDNLYWYRRVMGKEIKFLLHFVKESKQDESGMPNNRFLAERTGGTYSTLKVQPAELEDSGVYFCASSQFSGITTGELFFGEGSRLTVL.